The table lists the clone carrying this T cell receptor (beta chain) with a few counts. Its antigen is not identified. These data originate in a study of shared clonotypes between healthy human individuals. On sorted subsets, replicate PCRs used 200 to 250 ng DNA, or tens of thousands of T cell genomes. The authors' processing: There were no quality scores in the junction-only immunoSEQ sequences, so filtering differed. Clones were sequenced by immunoSEQ multiplex PCR, and TCRdb holds only the in-frame ones, with some missing. The V and J calls and the clone size are those of that table, but D and trimming were determined from the DNA. The repertoire consists of 950,000 to 1,100,000 clones, with around 75% occurring once and the leading ten covering approximately 1.5%. V was trimmed by 4 bases and J by 9 bases, leaving 20 bases between them. The CDR3 loop spans 16 amino acids. Germline CDR1 and CDR2: SGDLS and YYNGEE.

Overall study findings and caveats: Naive CD4 clonotype sharing across a handful of donors was about 5.3%.

The chain employs TRBV9 and TRBJ1-6, with a weak D call TRBD1 (5 bases). Material: memory CD4+ T cells sorted from blood. Sample subset: CD45RA-negative fraction. The clonotype comes from a man aged 18-30 years in good health. CDR3 in DNA: TGTGCCAGCAGCCCCCAGGAGAGGACACCCGGTTCACCCCTCCACTTT. It yields the protein CASSPQERTPGSPLHF.